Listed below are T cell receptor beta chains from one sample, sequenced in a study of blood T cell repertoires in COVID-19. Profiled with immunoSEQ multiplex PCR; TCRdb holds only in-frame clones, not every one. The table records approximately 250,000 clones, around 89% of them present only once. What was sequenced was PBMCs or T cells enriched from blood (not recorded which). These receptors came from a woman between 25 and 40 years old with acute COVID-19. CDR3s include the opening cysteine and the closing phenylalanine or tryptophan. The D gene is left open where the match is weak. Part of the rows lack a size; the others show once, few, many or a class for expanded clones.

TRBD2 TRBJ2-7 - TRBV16 CASSQYGGGRSVYEQYF TGTGCCAGCAGCCAATATGGCGGCGGGAGAAGTGTCTACGAGCAGTACTTC
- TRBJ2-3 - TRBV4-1 CASSQEVSGFHSPSTDTQYF TGCGCCAGCAGCCAAGAAGTGTCAGGGTTCCACAGCCCGAGCACAGATACGCAGTATTTT
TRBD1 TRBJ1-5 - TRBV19 CASSIQAGGLNQPQHF TGTGCCAGTAGTATCCAGGCAGGGGGCTTGAATCAGCCCCAGCATTTT
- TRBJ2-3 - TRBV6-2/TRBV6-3 CASSRDSDTQYF TGTGCCAGCAGTCGAGACTCAGATACGCAGTATTTT
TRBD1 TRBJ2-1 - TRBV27 CASSDREASYNEQFF TGTGCCAGCAGTGACAGGGAAGCCTCCTACAATGAGCAGTTCTTC
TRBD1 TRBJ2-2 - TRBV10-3 CAISDETGGTGELFF TGTGCCATCAGTGATGAGACAGGGGGCACCGGGGAGCTGTTTTTT
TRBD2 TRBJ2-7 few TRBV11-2 CASTSGAPYEQYF TGTGCCAGCACTAGCGGGGCCCCCTACGAGCAGTACTTC
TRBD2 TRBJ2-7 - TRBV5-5 CASSRQVSAGGPRDEQYF TGTGCCAGCAGCAGACAGGTCTCAGCGGGAGGCCCCCGAGACGAGCAGTACTTC
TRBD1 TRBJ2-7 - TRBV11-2 CASSLRLTGVGYEQYF TGTGCCAGCAGCCTACGCCTGACAGGGGTTGGCTACGAGCAGTACTTC
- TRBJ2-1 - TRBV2 CASSELYYNEQFF TGTGCCAGCAGTGAACTATACTACAATGAGCAGTTCTTC
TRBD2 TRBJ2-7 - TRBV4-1 CASSQPGLKGEQYF TGCGCCAGCAGCCAACCGGGACTAAAGGGCGAGCAGTACTTC
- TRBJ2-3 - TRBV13 CASSVQVRGTDTQYF TGTGCCAGCAGCGTACAGGTCAGGGGCACAGATACGCAGTATTTT
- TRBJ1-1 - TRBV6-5 CASSLATNTEAFF TGTGCCAGCAGTTTAGCAACTAACACTGAAGCTTTCTTT
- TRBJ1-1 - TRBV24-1 CATSDGSAGVTGTEAFF TGTGCCACCAGTGATGGTTCGGCAGGGGTTACGGGGACTGAAGCTTTCTTT
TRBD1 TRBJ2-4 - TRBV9 CASSVAETGSGIQYF TGTGCCAGCAGCGTAGCTGAGACAGGGTCAGGCATTCAGTACTTC
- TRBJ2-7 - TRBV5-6 CASSLDRDIHYEQYF TGTGCCAGCAGCTTGGACCGGGACATCCACTACGAGCAGTACTTC
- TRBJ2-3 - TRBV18 CASSQLAQPLDTQYF TGTGCCAGCTCACAACTAGCCCAACCTTTAGATACGCAGTATTTT
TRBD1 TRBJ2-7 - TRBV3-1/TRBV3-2 CASSQEDRVHEQYF TGTGCCAGCAGCCAAGAGGACAGGGTCCACGAGCAGTACTTC
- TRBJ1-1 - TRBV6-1 CASRRGGDTEAFF TGTGCCAGCAGGCGAGGGGGGGACACTGAAGCTTTCTTT
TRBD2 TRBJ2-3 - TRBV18 CASSLGLAETDTQYF TGTGCCAGCTCGTTGGGACTAGCGGAGACAGATACGCAGTATTTT
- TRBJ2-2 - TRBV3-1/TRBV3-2 CASTTGSAANTGELFF TGTGCCAGCACCACGGGGAGCGCAGCGAACACCGGGGAGCTGTTTTTT
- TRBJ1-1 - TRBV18 CASSRESTGNTEAFF TGTGCCAGCTCACGCGAATCTACAGGGAACACTGAAGCTTTCTTT
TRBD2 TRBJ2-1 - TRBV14 CASSQDVSSGNNEQFF TGTGCCAGCAGCCAAGATGTATCGAGCGGGAACAATGAGCAGTTCTTC
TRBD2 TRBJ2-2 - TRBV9 CASSGLAGAPGELFF TGTGCCAGCAGCGGCCTAGCGGGAGCGCCCGGGGAGCTGTTTTTT
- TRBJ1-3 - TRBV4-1 CASSQEWGAGNTIYF TGCGCCAGCAGCCAAGAATGGGGCGCCGGAAACACCATATATTTT
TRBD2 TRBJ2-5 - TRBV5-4 CASSLALAGEETQYF TGTGCCAGCAGCTTGGCCCTGGCGGGAGAAGAGACCCAGTACTTC
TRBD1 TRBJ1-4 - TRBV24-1 CATSAGQGVEKLFF TGTGCCACCAGCGCGGGACAGGGAGTAGAAAAACTGTTTTTT
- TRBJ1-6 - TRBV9 CASREGTNNSPLHF TGTGCCAGCAGAGAAGGGACAAATAATTCACCCCTCCACTTT
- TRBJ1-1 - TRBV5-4 CASSPRGRGAPEAFF TGTGCCAGCAGCCCGCGAGGGAGGGGGGCCCCTGAAGCTTTCTTT
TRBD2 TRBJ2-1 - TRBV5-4 CASSLGTSMGNEQFF TGTGCCAGCAGCTTGGGGACTAGCATGGGCAATGAGCAGTTCTTC
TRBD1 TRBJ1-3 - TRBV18 CASSPLAAGTGSSGNTIYF TGTGCCAGCTCACCCCTGGCGGCCGGGACAGGGTCCTCTGGAAACACCATATATTTT
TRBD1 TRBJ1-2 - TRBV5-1 CASSLAGTGGVEYGYTF TGCGCCAGCAGCTTGGCCGGGACAGGGGGCGTAGAGTATGGCTACACCTTC
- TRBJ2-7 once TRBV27 CASSTRGGVDYEQYF TGTGCCAGCAGTACCCGAGGAGGGGTGGACTACGAGCAGTACTTC
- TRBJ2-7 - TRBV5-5 CASSLPGGPEQYF TGTGCCAGCAGCTTACCAGGGGGGCCCGAGCAGTACTTC
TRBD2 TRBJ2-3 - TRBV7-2 CASSLGLAGEATDTQYF TGTGCCAGCAGCCTCGGACTAGCGGGAGAGGCGACAGATACGCAGTATTTT
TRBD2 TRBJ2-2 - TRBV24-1 CATSDGAGANTGELFF TGTGCCACCAGCGATGGGGCGGGAGCTAACACCGGGGAGCTGTTTTTT
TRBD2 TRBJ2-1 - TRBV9 CASSPSGRNEQFF TGTGCCAGCAGCCCTTCCGGGAGGAATGAGCAGTTCTTC
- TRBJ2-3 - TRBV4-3 CASSQDLALGGVSTDTQYF TGCGCCAGCAGCCAAGATTTGGCATTGGGGGGAGTTAGCACAGATACGCAGTATTTT
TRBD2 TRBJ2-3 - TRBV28 CASSLAGGRTDTQYF TGTGCCAGCAGCTTAGCGGGAGGTCGCACAGATACGCAGTATTTT
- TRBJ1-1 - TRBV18 CASSPPSTRPTEAFF TGTGCCAGCTCACCACCGTCTACGCGGCCCACTGAAGCTTTCTTT
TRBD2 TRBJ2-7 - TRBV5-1 CASSLGDDYFGTSDGEQYF TGCGCCAGCAGCTTGGGGGACGATTACTTCGGGACTAGCGATGGCGAGCAGTACTTC
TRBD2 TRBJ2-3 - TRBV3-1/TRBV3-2 CASSQDPPGLANGLDTQYF TGTGCCAGCAGCCAAGACCCTCCGGGACTAGCGAATGGGTTGGATACGCAGTATTTT
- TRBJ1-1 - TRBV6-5 CASIGTGTAEAFF TGTGCCAGCATTGGAACAGGGACCGCTGAAGCTTTCTTT
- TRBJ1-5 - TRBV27 CASSFSGNQPQHF TGTGCCAGCAGTTTCAGCGGCAATCAGCCCCAGCATTTT
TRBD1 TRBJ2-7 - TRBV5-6 CASSPAWDRGYEQYF TGTGCCAGCAGCCCAGCATGGGACAGGGGTTACGAGCAGTACTTC
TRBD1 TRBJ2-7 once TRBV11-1 CASSSSRDRGREQYF TGTGCCAGCAGCTCAAGCCGGGACAGGGGGCGTGAGCAGTACTTC
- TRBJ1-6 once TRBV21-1 CASSKDSRQGSGSYNSPLHF TGTGCCAGCAGCAAAGACAGCCGACAGGGATCGGGCTCCTATAATTCACCCCTCCACTTT
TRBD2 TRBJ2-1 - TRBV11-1 CASSSGLEEQFF TGTGCCAGCAGCTCCGGACTAGAAGAGCAGTTCTTC
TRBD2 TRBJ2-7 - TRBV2 CASRIGTSGRAFSF TGTGCCAGCAGGATTGGGACTAGCGGGAGGGCCTTCTCTTTC
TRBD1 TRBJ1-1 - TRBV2 CASSQQTGGRGTEAFF TGTGCCAGCAGCCAACAAACAGGGGGCAGGGGGACTGAAGCTTTCTTT
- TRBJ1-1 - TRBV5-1 CASSVEGQGTAFF TGCGCCAGCAGCGTGGAGGGGCAGGGTACGGCTTTCTTT
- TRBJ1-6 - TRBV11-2 CASSLVSGEGSPLHF TGTGCCAGCAGCTTAGTATCCGGGGAAGGATCACCCCTCCACTTT
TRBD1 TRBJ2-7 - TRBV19 CASSRNGQAYEQYF TGTGCCAGTAGTAGGAACGGACAGGCCTACGAGCAGTACTTC
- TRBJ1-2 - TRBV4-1 CASSQSGIDGYTF TGCGCCAGCAGCCAATCAGGGATAGATGGCTACACCTTC
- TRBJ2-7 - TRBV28 CASTVGQLFTYEQYF TGTGCCAGCACCGTAGGACAGCTCTTTACCTACGAGCAGTACTTC
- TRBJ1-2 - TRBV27 CASSPQGYGYTF TGTGCCAGCAGTCCACAGGGTTATGGCTACACCTTC
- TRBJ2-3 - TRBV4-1 CASSQVYGGASTDTQYF TGCGCCAGCAGCCAAGTATACGGCGGGGCTAGCACAGATACGCAGTATTTT
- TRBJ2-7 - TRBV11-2 CASSLWASEYEQYF TGTGCCAGCAGCTTATGGGCTAGCGAGTACGAGCAGTACTTC
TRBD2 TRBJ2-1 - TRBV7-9 CAITGGRAPFF TGTGCCATCACGGGCGGGAGGGCCCCGTTCTTC